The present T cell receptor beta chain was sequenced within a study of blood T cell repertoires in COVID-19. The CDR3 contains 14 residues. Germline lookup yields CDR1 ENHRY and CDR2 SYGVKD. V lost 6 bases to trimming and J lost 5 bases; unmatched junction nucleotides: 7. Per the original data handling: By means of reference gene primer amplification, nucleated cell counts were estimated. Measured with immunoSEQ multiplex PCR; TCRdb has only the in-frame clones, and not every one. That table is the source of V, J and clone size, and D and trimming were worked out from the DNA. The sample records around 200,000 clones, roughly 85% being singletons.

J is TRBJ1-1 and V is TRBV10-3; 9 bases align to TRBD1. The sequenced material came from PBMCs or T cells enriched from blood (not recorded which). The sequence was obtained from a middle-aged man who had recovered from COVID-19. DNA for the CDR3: TGTGCCATCAGCCAGGACAGGGGAAATACTGAAGCTTTCTTT. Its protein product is CAISQDRGNTEAFF.